The 7 T cell receptor beta chains below all came from one sample that was sequenced in a study of cytomegalovirus exposure and HLA in healthy donors. Produced via immunoSEQ multiplex PCR; TCRdb's table is partial and in-frame only. The table shows about 220,000 clones, with 75% to 95% occurring only once. Sequencing used PBMCs. The receptors here all came from a young woman in good health and CMV-seronegative.

This chain links TRBV10-3 with TRBJ1-3, with unresolved D. Germline CDR1 is ENHRY and CDR2 is SYGVKD. The ends were cut back, 8 bases at V and 0 bases at J, with 11 bases in the middle. The CDR3 has 14 amino acids. CDR3 sequence: CAIYEASSGNTIYF. In nucleotides, the CDR3 is TGTGCCATCTACGAAGCAAGCTCTGGAAACACCATATATTTT.

This clone was counted between two and nine times. This chain connects TRBV5-4 to TRBJ2-7; weak D call: TRBD2 (5 bases). V was cut by 0 bases and J by 3 bases, with 7 bases left in between. The CDR3 loop spans 13 amino acids. Germline values: CDR1 SGHNT, CDR2 YYREEE (reference sequence). CDR3 nucleotides: TGTGCCAGCAGCTTGGACACTAGCTACGAGCAGTACTTC. Protein sequence: CASSLDTSYEQYF.

The chain joins TRBV20-1 to TRBJ2-1, with D unresolved. CDR1 DFQATT and CDR2 SNEGSKA come from the germline V gene (reference sequence). With 4 bases removed from V and 5 bases from J, the gap between germline ends came to 6 bases. The CDR3 is 11 residues long. In DNA form, the CDR3 reads TGCAGTGCTATTTTCAACAATGAGCAGTTCTTC. Residues: CSAIFNNEQFF.

This CDR3 is CASSAGQSRETQYF. The CDR3 DNA follows: TGTGCCAGCAGTGCGGGACAGTCAAGGGAGACCCAGTACTTC. The chain uses TRBV25-1 and TRBJ2-5; 7 bases align to TRBD1. V lost 4 bases and J lost 5; bases outside the gene matches: 7. Germline-derived CDR1 and CDR2 are MGHDK and SYGVNS. CDR3 length: 14 amino acids. Using reference TRBV25-1 and TRBJ2-5 for the parts outside the CDR3, the full variable domain is EADIYQTPRYLVIGTGKKITLECSQTMGHDKMYWYQQDPGMELHLIHYSYGVNSTEKGDLSSESTVSRIRTEHFPLTLESARPSHTSQYLCASSAGQSRETQYFGPGTRLLVL.

The rearrangement links TRBV7-9 to TRBJ2-7, with D possibly TRBD1 on 5 matching bases. The germline CDR1 and CDR2 sequences are SEHNR and FQNEAQ (reference sequence). Deletions cut 3 bases from V and 4 bases from J, with 13 bases between. This CDR3 comprises 14 residues. CDR3 bases: TGTGCCAGCAGCTTGGGGCTTAACAGGTACGAGCAGTACTTC. It is translated as CASSLGLNRYEQYF.

The chain combines TRBV14 with TRBJ2-7; D might be TRBD2 (6 bases). Looked up from germline, CDR1 is SGHDN and CDR2 is FVKESK. The V and J ends lost 2 bases and 2 bases respectively, with 10 bases between them. CDR3 length: 14 residues. The CDR3 bases are TGTGCCAGCAGCCAACTTCCGGGGGCCTACGAGCAGTACTTC. Translation: CASSQLPGAYEQYF.

This clone was picked up one time. The chain employs TRBV5-4 and TRBJ2-7, with 10 bases that match TRBD2. Germline V gene sequence: CDR1 SGHNT, CDR2 YYREEE (reference sequence). Trimming cost V 6 bases and J 4 bases; bases outside gene matches: 13. The CDR3 length is 16 residues. CDR3 bases: TGTGCCAGCACCCTAAAACCGGGACTAGCGATATACGAGCAGTACTTC. Its protein product is CASTLKPGLAIYEQYF.